What follows describes a single T cell receptor beta chain. TCRdb used MiXCR to reprocess the 5' RACE reads, holding one entry per CDR3 protein. The table lists roughly 600,000 distinct CDR3 sequences, over 15% of them singletons. Trimming left V 0 bases short and J 2 bases short, with 8 bases between. CDR1 is SGHAT, CDR2 FQNNGV, per germline. The CDR3 runs to 16 residues. The data are from a study of T-cell memory formation after mild COVID-19. J is TRBJ2-6 and V is TRBV11-2, with D uncertain. This clonotype originated in an adult woman who had mild COVID-19 (a few samples of this study predate the infection). Cell type and time point are not known. Input material: PBMCs or a T cell subset sorted from them (not recorded which). CDR3 protein: CASSLDRTAGANVLTF. The CDR3 DNA is TGTGCCAGCAGCTTAGATCGAACAGCTGGGGCCAACGTCCTGACTTTC.